The clone carrying this TCR beta chain showed up just once. Antigen specificity is unknown. This record comes from a study of identical twins. Findings of the study overall: Invariant populations such as MAIT and iNKT cells could partly muddle zero-insertion analyses. Memory repertoires showed no such pattern, whereas abundant cord blood beta clonotypes carried fewer insertions.

The CDR3 has 14 amino acids. Trimming at V came to 2 bases and at J to 7 bases, leaving 2 bases not matched to a gene. Germline assignment: CDR1 SQVTM and CDR2 ANQGSEA. TCRdb redid the calling of the 5' RACE reads with MiXCR, one entry per CDR3 protein. The table records hundreds of thousands of distinct CDR3 sequences, over 15% of them present only once. The data were also submitted as part of a second study, on T cells expressing NK-cell markers.

J is TRBJ2-1 and V is TRBV29-1; TRBD2 matches at 13 bases. The sample taken for sequencing was PBMCs. The receptor was derived from a woman aged 18 to 35 in good health. CDR3 protein: CSVETSGRVNEQFF. The CDR3 region has the DNA TGCAGCGTTGAAACTAGCGGGAGGGTGAATGAGCAGTTCTTC.